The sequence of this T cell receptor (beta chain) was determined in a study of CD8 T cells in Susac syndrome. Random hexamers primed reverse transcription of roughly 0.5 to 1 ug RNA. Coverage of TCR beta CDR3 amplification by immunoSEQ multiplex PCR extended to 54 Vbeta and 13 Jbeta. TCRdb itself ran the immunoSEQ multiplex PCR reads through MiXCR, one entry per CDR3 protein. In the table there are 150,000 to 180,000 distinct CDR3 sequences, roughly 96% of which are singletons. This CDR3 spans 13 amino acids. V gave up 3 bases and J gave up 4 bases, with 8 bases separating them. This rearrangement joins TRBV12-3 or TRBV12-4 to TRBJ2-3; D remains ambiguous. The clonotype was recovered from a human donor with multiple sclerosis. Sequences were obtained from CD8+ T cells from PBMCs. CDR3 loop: CASSFTGADTQYF. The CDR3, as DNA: TGTGCCAGCAGTTTCACGGGCGCAGATACGCAGTATTTT.